The 12 T cell receptor beta chains presented below share a single source sample, sequenced in a study of cytomegalovirus exposure and HLA in healthy donors. The PCR employed 60 Vbeta primers together with 13 Jbeta primers. Clones were read by immunoSEQ multiplex PCR, and TCRdb kept only the in-frame ones, dropping some. The data contain under 200,000 clones, roughly 82% of them singletons. The sequencing input was PBMCs. These receptors were taken from a girl aged 5-17 years in good health and CMV-seropositive.

A remark on this clone: Other DNA sequences of this sample code for an identical CDR3. This chain uses TRBV19 with TRBJ2-3, with 9 bases that match TRBD2. V shed 3 bases, J shed 1 base, and the junction held 8 bases outside the gene matches. Looked up from germline, CDR1 is LNHDA and CDR2 is SQIVND (reference sequence). The CDR3 has 17 residues. CDR3 nucleotide sequence: TGTGCCAGTAGTATTGGGCTCGCTAGCGGGGGCACAGATACGCAGTATTTT. Amino acid sequence: CASSIGLASGGTDTQYF.

The chain combines TRBV27 with TRBJ1-2; no clear D gene. From germline, CDR1 is MNHEY and CDR2 SMNVEV (reference sequence). The CDR3 runs to 12 residues. The V and J ends lost 6 bases and 2 bases respectively, with 7 bases between them. CDR3 in amino acids: CASRGKNYGYTF. CDR3 in DNA: TGTGCCAGCAGGGGCAAAAACTATGGCTACACCTTC.

This clone has only a few counts. The chain has TRBV9 and TRBJ1-1, with D possibly TRBD1 on 5 matching bases. Germline assignment: CDR1 SGDLS and CDR2 YYNGEE. The V end was cut by 0 bases, the J end by 0 bases, with 9 bases between. CDR3 length: 15 amino acids. The CDR3 is CASSVGGGVNTEAFF. The DNA of the CDR3 is TGTGCCAGCAGCGTAGGGGGCGGTGTGAACACTGAAGCTTTCTTT. Full variable domain (remainder filled in from reference TRBV9 and TRBJ1-1): DSGVTQTPKHLITATGQRVTLRCSPRSGDLSVYWYQQSLDQGLQFLIQYYNGEERAKGNILERFSAQQFPDLHSELNLSSLELGDSALYFCASSVGGGVNTEAFFGQGTRLTVV.

Of note for this clone: The same CDR3 also results from other DNA sequences found in this sample. V is TRBV5-1 and J is TRBJ1-2; D is possibly TRBD1 (6 bases). V lost 0 bases and J lost 8, with 8 bases in between. CDR1 is SGHRS, CDR2 YFSETQ, per germline. The length of the CDR3 is 12 residues. CDR3 DNA: TGCGCCAGCAGCTTGGAGGGGGACGGCTACACCTTC. It is translated as CASSLEGDGYTF.

V and J are TRBV27 and TRBJ2-1; 10 bases agree with TRBD2. Germline V lookup: CDR1 MNHEY, CDR2 SMNVEV (reference sequence). With V trimmed by 5 bases and J by 6 bases, 7 bases remained unmatched. The CDR3 consists of 15 residues. The CDR3 sequence is CASSPRTSGGNEQFF. As DNA, the CDR3 is TGTGCCAGCAGTCCGCGGACTAGCGGAGGCAATGAGCAGTTCTTC.

V is TRBV7-8 and J is TRBJ1-2, with 10 bases that match TRBD1. The CDR3 is 17 residues long. CDR1 and CDR2 from the germline V gene are SGHVS and FQNEAQ. With V trimmed by 1 base and J by 0 bases, 5 bases remained unmatched. The CDR3 DNA sequence: TGTGCCAGCAGCTTAGAGGGACAGGGGTTTTCTAACTATGGCTACACCTTC. It codes for CASSLEGQGFSNYGYTF.

This chain uses TRBV28 with TRBJ1-1, with D possibly matching TRBD1 (6 bases). Trimming shortened V by 5 bases and J by 6 bases, and 7 bases separated the two germline ends. The CDR3 covers 11 residues. The V gene's germline CDR1 is MDHEN and CDR2 SYDVKM. The CDR3 protein is CASSGQPEAFF. CDR3 DNA sequence: TGTGCCAGCAGTGGACAGCCTGAAGCTTTCTTT.

This clone appeared once. The V and J genes are TRBV13 and TRBJ1-1, with TRBD1 identical over 8 bases. Trimming at V came to 5 bases and at J to 4 bases, leaving 9 bases not matched to a gene. The CDR3 runs to 15 residues. Germline assignment: CDR1 PRHDT and CDR2 FYEKMQ (reference sequence). The CDR3 nucleotides are TGTGCCAGCAGCCAAAGGACAGGGTGGGTCACTGAAGCTTTCTTT. The encoded protein is CASSQRTGWVTEAFF.

The CDR3 DNA follows: TGTGCCAGCAGTTCACTAGCGGGGGTTTACAATGAGCAGTTCTTC. Its translation is CASSSLAGVYNEQFF. The chain joins TRBV28 to TRBJ2-1, with 11 bases lining up with TRBD2. Germline loops: CDR1 MDHEN, CDR2 SYDVKM. V shed 4 bases and J 4 bases; nucleotides not matched to a gene: 3. This CDR3 spans 15 amino acids.

The chain carries TRBV7-9 and TRBJ1-1, with D possibly matching TRBD1 (5 bases). V was shortened by 3 bases and J by 3 bases, with 11 bases between the two germline ends. Germline V gene sequence: CDR1 SEHNR, CDR2 FQNEAQ (reference sequence). This CDR3 contains 14 residues. The CDR3 nucleotides read TGTGCCAGCAGCTTGGAGGGACTGCACACTGAAGCTTTCTTT. Amino acids: CASSLEGLHTEAFF.

CDR3 region: CASSGDPGLAPGEQFF. The CDR3, as DNA: TGTGCCAGCAGTGGGGACCCGGGACTAGCGCCCGGGGAGCAGTTCTTC. This rearrangement joins TRBV27 to TRBJ2-1; TRBD2 agrees at 10 bases. The CDR3 length is 16 residues. With 5 bases clipped from V and 10 bases from J, the junction kept 14 bases outside the gene matches. In germline, CDR1 is MNHEY, CDR2 SMNVEV (reference sequence).

This clone occurred a few times. At one of its ends the junction is not consistent with the germline gene, which may arise from a read error. The chain links TRBV7-9 to TRBJ1-1, with 8 bases aligning to TRBD1. Germline V CDR1 and CDR2: SEHNR, FQNEAQ (reference sequence). The CDR3 spans 18 residues. CDR3 in amino acids: CACSGLVGQVPGGTEAFF. CDR3 bases: TGTGCCTGCAGCGGATTGGTGGGACAGGTGCCCGGGGGCACTGAAGCTTTCTTT.